These 5 T cell receptor beta chains share one sample of origin, sequenced in a study of spatial heterogeneity in lung cancer. The study, taken as a whole, reports: Expanded intratumoral alpha and beta TCR counts tracked tumor mutation counts.

For these receptors, no antigen is known. TCRdb redid the calling of the 5' RACE reads with MiXCR, one entry per CDR3 protein. The sample holds some 3,200 distinct CDR3 sequences, less than 5.5% seen once. Time point here: sample taken at primary tumor resection. Sequenced here: lung tumor tissue, sampled at surgery. These TCRs come from a female donor with early-stage non-small cell lung cancer.

This clonotype was found many times. This chain links TRBV6-1 with TRBJ1-2; 9 bases map to TRBD1. Losses at the gene ends were 2 bases for V and 4 bases for J; bases not matched to a gene: 5. Germline-derived CDR1 and CDR2 are MNHNS and SASEGT. The CDR3 sequence is 15 residues long. CDR3 amino acids: CASSETGGVIYGYTF. The CDR3 DNA reads TGTGCCAGCAGTGAAACAGGGGGCGTCATCTATGGCTACACCTTC.

The V call is TRBV6-6, the J call TRBJ2-5, with 7 positions matching TRBD1. V was clipped by 0 bases and J by 9 bases; unmatched bases: 13. CDR3 size: 16 residues. CDR1 is MNHNY and CDR2 is SVGAGI in the germline V gene (reference sequence). The CDR3 is CASSYSVGDSGGAQYF. The CDR3 coding sequence is TGTGCCAGCAGTTACTCAGTTGGGGACAGTGGGGGTGCCCAGTACTTC.

In its sample, this clonotype ranks as medium-sized. This chain uses TRBV29-1 with TRBJ2-1, with D possibly being TRBD2 (6 bases). V was pared by 1 base and J by 4 bases, with 14 bases between. Germline CDR1 is SQVTM and CDR2 is ANQGSEA. The CDR3 spans 15 residues. The CDR3 bases are TGCAGCGTTGAAGGGGGGGAGGTCCAGTACAATGAGCAGTTCTTC. Translating gives CSVEGGEVQYNEQFF.

Written as DNA, the CDR3 is TGTGCCAGCAGTCTAACGGGGGGCGCATCTGGAAACACCATATATTTT. Its protein product is CASSLTGGASGNTIYF. The V and J genes are TRBV27 and TRBJ1-3; D possibly corresponds to TRBD1 (6 bases). The CDR3 sequence is 16 residues long. Trimming stripped 5 bases from V and 1 base from J, with 15 bases between. Germline CDR1 and CDR2: MNHEY and SMNVEV (reference sequence).

V is TRBV7-2 and J is TRBJ1-1, with a weak D call TRBD1 (6 bases). With 4 bases removed from V and 5 bases from J, the gap between germline ends came to 11 bases. The CDR3 has 13 amino acids. CDR1 and CDR2 from the germline V gene are SGHTA and FQGNSA. The CDR3 nucleotides are TGTGCCAGCAGCTATGGACAGCGAACTGAAGCTTTCTTT. This encodes CASSYGQRTEAFF.